This entry concerns a single TCR beta chain. No antigen is known for it. One junction end does not reproduce the germline sequence, and a read error may be involved. The CDR3 has 16 amino acids. Synthesis of TCR beta cDNA was carried out from about 540 ng total RNA with a constant-region primer. ARM-PCR was slightly modified, and three nested multiplex PCR rounds with it gave rise to the TCR beta libraries. The first two PCR rounds used TRBV1-TRBV30 primers with a Cbeta primer, 10 cycles each. TCRdb re-called the multiplex PCR reads through MiXCR, storing one row per CDR3 protein. The table lists 100,000 to 120,000 distinct CDR3 sequences, roughly 80% of them singletons, with 15% to 20% in the top ten. Co-extraction of both nucleic acids (RNA and DNA) used about 18-34 mg of unsorted bulk tissue. Surgical resection was used to treat these primary liver carcinoma patients. These data originate in a study of tumor-infiltrating lymphocytes in primary liver carcinoma. Notes on the study in general: Just around 8-24% of top clones spanned all five tumor regions. Tumors significantly exceeded blood in top-250-clone fraction (p = 0.039). Overlap between tumor regions exceeded overlap of tumor with adjacent tissue or blood.

The receptor's source is a man between 35 and 55 years old with primary liver carcinoma and hepatitis B virus infection. Input material: liver tumor tissue from sampling region 3. Subset: tumor region T3, left-lateral pole. V usage is TRBV12-3 or TRBV12-4 and J usage is TRBJ2-1, with a weak D call TRBD2 (5 bases). The CDR3 sequence is CASSLRGIYTYNKQFF. The CDR3 DNA is TGTGCCAGCAGTTTACGGGGAATATACACCTACAATAAGCAGTTCTTC.